The clone carrying this T cell receptor (beta chain) has just a few counts. Its target is not known. The same CDR3 also results from other DNA sequences found in this sample. The sample is drawn from a study of CD8+ T cells in alopecia areata. The CDR3 has 12 residues. Germline loops: CDR1 SQVTM, CDR2 ANQGSEA. V lost 2 bases and J lost 3, with 7 bases in between. Study-level findings and limits: Patients shared TCRs less clearly than mice did, possibly owing to HLA.

After isolation, RNA underwent reverse transcription to generate cDNA as the sequencing template. Measured with immunoSEQ multiplex PCR; TCRdb has only the in-frame clones, and not every one. The profile shows 100,000 to 150,000 clones, about 50% of them singletons. The input for sequencing was CD8+ T cells sorted from blood, taken at week 0. The source of this sequence is a human donor with alopecia areata. V and J are TRBV29-1 and TRBJ1-2, with TRBD1 as a possible D gene (5 bases). CDR3 in DNA: TGCAGCGTTGAACGAGGGGACTATGGCTACACCTTC. This sequence encodes CSVERGDYGYTF.